This T cell receptor beta chain originates from a study of blood T cell repertoires in COVID-19. Study-wide context: Samples of COVID-19 (acute and convalescent) were obtained from the United States, Italy and Spain. PBMCs, B-cell-depleted T cells, or T cells provided the cDNA or gDNA that made up the material.

This CDR3 is built from 15 residues. V lost 5 bases to trimming and J lost 0 bases, with 11 bases between them. Germline CDR1 SEHNR, CDR2 FQNEAQ (reference sequence). Original processing methods: From reference gene primer amplification, estimates of nucleated cell counts were derived. Assay used: immunoSEQ multiplex PCR; TCRdb lists only in-frame clones, some missing. V, J and clone size derive from that table, while D and trimming were established from the DNA sequence. The table lists about 300,000 clones, around 86% of them singletons. The source of this sequence is a man aged 70-80 years with acute or convalescent COVID-19. V and J are TRBV7-9 and TRBJ1-5, with unresolved D. Sequenced sample: peripheral blood. The CDR3 region is CASSRGGNSNQPQHF. CDR3 nucleotides: TGTGCCAGCAGCCGGGGAGGGAATAGCAATCAGCCCCAGCATTTT.